Below, one TCR beta chain is given with its context. Its antigen is unknown. Vbeta (60) and Jbeta (13) primers were used in the PCR. Sequencing was performed with immunoSEQ multiplex PCR; in TCRdb, only in-frame clones are kept and a portion is missing. The table records some 190,000 clones, 65% to 85% of them present only once. V trimming: 1 base; J trimming: 7 bases; junction bases outside the gene matches: 5. The germline CDR1 and CDR2 sequences are LNHNV and YYDKDF (reference sequence). This CDR3 contains 16 residues. This entry is derived from a study of cytomegalovirus exposure and HLA in healthy donors. Study-level results: A later analysis linked a missense DCLRE1C variant to TCR beta V- and J-gene trimming. In a later analysis, DRB1 alleles had the most associated TCRs; HLA-C alleles the fewest. Later analysis identified several of the most significant clusters that appeared linked to common viral pathogens.

The sequenced sample was PBMCs. The chain has TRBV15 and TRBJ2-1, with TRBD2 matching 12 bases. The sequence derives from a girl aged 5-17 years in good health and CMV-seropositive. The chain's CDR3 is CATSRGQLAGGNEQFF. CDR3 sequence (DNA): TGTGCCACCAGCAGAGGTCAACTAGCGGGAGGAAATGAGCAGTTCTTC.